The rows below give T cell receptor beta chains drawn from one sample of a study of T cells after yellow fever vaccination. TCRdb itself ran the 5' RACE reads through MiXCR, one entry per CDR3 protein. Of hundreds of thousands of distinct CDR3 sequences in the sample, around 13% were seen once. This specimen consisted of CD4+ T cells sorted from PBMCs, obtained 15 days after the yellow fever booster vaccination. These receptors were obtained from a man aged 18 to 29 who received the YFV17D yellow fever vaccine. Each CDR3 is given without its conserved first and last residue.

TRBV5-1 ASGATSGGRGGELF
TRBV5-1 ASSLEFRQVEAF
TRBV5-4 ASSLVPQGRGNEQF
TRBV6-2/TRBV6-3 ASSTALDYGYT
TRBV7-2 ASSLPLAGGRGHTQY
TRBV5-1 ASSPLVATETQY
TRBV5-1 ASSLDEGNTGELF
TRBV7-2 ASSATGTLNTGELF
TRBV2 ASSELEDTEAF
TRBV5-1 ASSSEPPGQGSEQY
TRBV10-2 ASGDVTDTQY
TRBV12-3/TRBV12-4 ASSSLDGSNQPQH
TRBV20-1 SARGAVQETQY
TRBV27 ASTRGQGGDTQY
TRBV20-1 SARGEPSLH
TRBV19 ASSITPGEVTEAF
TRBV6-5 ASRRQGNTEAF
TRBV30 AWRGQLNTEAF
TRBV6-2/TRBV6-3 ASLGGIEAF
TRBV7-2 ASTRARSSYEQY
TRBV14 ASSQNVGGETQY
TRBV7-3 ASSLGAGGPGELF
TRBV9 ASSRQGGLNYGYT
TRBV4-3 ASSQESLGANVLT
TRBV4-1 ASSRGRAGGELF
TRBV9 ASSTGLAETQY
TRBV6-5 ASRTGGSNEQF
TRBV6-2/TRBV6-3 ASRAEARGPYGYT
TRBV9 ASSVGSPGGADTQY
TRBV28 ASSDLYSNQPQH
TRBV28 ASSLGSGELF
TRBV7-9 ASSLYGLAQETQY
TRBV28 ASMLTEVGYGYT
TRBV18 ASSGQVRGQPQH
TRBV2 ASSSDSPDEQY
TRBV12-3/TRBV12-4 ASSFPDSPLH
TRBV18 ACRETTEAF
TRBV11-2 ASSLVLQAGELF